This T cell receptor (beta chain) was captured by sequencing in a study of neoadjuvant anti-PD-1 for oral cavity cancer. Broader study findings: After neoadjuvant nivolumab, PBMC T cell clonality was significantly higher in non-responders than responders. Only a few patients per response group were TCR-analyzed; validation needed.

CDR3 length: 16 residues. The V gene's germline CDR1 is MNHNY and CDR2 SVGAGI (reference sequence). The patients had HPV-negative, locally advanced oral cavity squamous cell carcinoma. Blood cells were analyzed directly, without culture or expansion. About this clone itself: Antigen specificity is unknown. A junction boundary mismatches the germline segment, possibly from a read error.

Clones were read by immunoSEQ multiplex PCR, and TCRdb kept only the in-frame ones, dropping some. The sample yields tens of thousands of clones, 65% to 80% seen once. This chain joins TRBV6-6 and TRBJ2-7, with D perhaps matching TRBD1 or TRBD2 (5 bases each). This receptor was obtained from a person aged 35 to 85 with oral cavity squamous cell carcinoma. Sample: PBMCs, taken before nivolumab (anti-PD-1) treatment. The CDR3 DNA follows: TGTGCCAGCAGTTACCCGTCGGGGCTTCCCTCCTCCGAGCAGTACTTC. This sequence encodes CASSYPSGLPSSEQYF.